This TCR beta chain appears in the sequencing data of a study of T cells in Graves' hyperthyroidism and ophthalmopathy. From germline, CDR1 is SGHTA and CDR2 FQGNSA. The length of the CDR3 is 15 residues. Trimming shortened V by 1 base and J by 3 bases, and 12 bases separated the two germline ends. This clonotype was detected many times. RNA transcripts yielded amplified TCR beta CDR3 regions. RT-PCR in the first round (using the HTBI primer set) targeted the TCR CDR3. MiXCR, applied by TCRdb to the multiplex PCR reads, yields one record per CDR3 protein. The sample lists a few hundred thousand distinct CDR3 sequences; 16% were seen once. The study based diagnoses on clinical symptoms, serum thyroxine and TRAb, thyroid ultrasound and orbital computed tomography.

This sequence was found in a woman aged 40 to 50 with Graves' ophthalmopathy. The chain couples TRBV7-2 to TRBJ1-1; maybe TRBD1 (5 bases). Sequencing was carried out using blood. As DNA, the CDR3 is TGTGCCAGCAGCTTAGTTATTGGGGCGGACACTGAAGCTTTCTTT. Its protein product is CASSLVIGADTEAFF.